What follows are 4 T cell receptor beta chains derived from one specimen sequenced in a study of tumor T cells in aggressive B-cell lymphoma. Clones were read by immunoSEQ multiplex PCR, and TCRdb kept only the in-frame ones, dropping some. This table holds about 7,600 clones, 82% found once. What was sequenced was tumor tissue. The receptor source for this set is an adult with diffuse large B cell lymphoma.

The chain uses TRBV27 and TRBJ2-6; D possibly corresponds to TRBD1 (6 bases). V gave up 1 base and J gave up 2 bases, with 21 bases separating them. Per the germline V gene, CDR1 is MNHEY and CDR2 is SMNVEV (reference sequence). The CDR3 loop spans 20 amino acids. CDR3: CASSLFPSALRGAGANVLTF. The CDR3 DNA reads as TGTGCCAGCAGTTTATTCCCCTCCGCACTCAGGGGAGCTGGGGCCAACGTCCTGACTTTC.

This rearrangement joins TRBV6-6 to TRBJ1-1, with no clear D. CDR1 and CDR2 (germline): MNHNY, SVGAGI (reference sequence). The V and J ends lost 6 bases and 0 bases respectively, with 14 bases between them. The CDR3 is made up of 15 amino acids. CDR3 DNA sequence: TGTGCCAGCAGGACACCACTGGGCGTGAACACTGAAGCTTTCTTT. It encodes CASRTPLGVNTEAFF.

This chain connects TRBV7-6 to TRBJ2-7; a weak D match, TRBD2 (6 bases). Germline V lookup: CDR1 SGHVS, CDR2 FNYEAQ. V was trimmed by 4 bases and J by 3 bases, leaving 13 bases between them. CDR3 length: 14 residues. The CDR3 region has the DNA TGTGCCAGCAGCTCCTCGCGGGGTGGCTACGAGCAGTACTTC. Translating it yields CASSSSRGGYEQYF.

The chain employs TRBV9 and TRBJ1-1, with a weak D call TRBD1 (6 bases). Trimming removed 4 bases from V and 0 bases from J, with 13 bases in between. Per germline, CDR1 SGDLS and CDR2 YYNGEE. There are 15 residues in the CDR3. The CDR3: CASSREEGVNTEAFF. In DNA, the CDR3 is TGTGCCAGCAGCCGGGAGGAGGGGGTGAACACTGAAGCTTTCTTT.